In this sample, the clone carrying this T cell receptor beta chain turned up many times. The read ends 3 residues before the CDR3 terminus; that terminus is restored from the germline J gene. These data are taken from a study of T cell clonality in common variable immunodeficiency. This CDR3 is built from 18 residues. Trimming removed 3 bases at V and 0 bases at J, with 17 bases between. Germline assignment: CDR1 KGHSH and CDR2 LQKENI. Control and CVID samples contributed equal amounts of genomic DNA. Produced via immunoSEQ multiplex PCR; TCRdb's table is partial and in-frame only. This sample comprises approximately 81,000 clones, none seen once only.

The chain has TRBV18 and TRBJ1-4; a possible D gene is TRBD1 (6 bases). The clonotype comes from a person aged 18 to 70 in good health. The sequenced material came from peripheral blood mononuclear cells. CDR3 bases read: TGTGCCAGCTCACCGTTGGGGGCCTCGAGCGCAACTAATGAAAAA. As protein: CASSPLGASSATNEK. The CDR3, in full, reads CASSPLGASSATNEKLFF.